Listed below are T cell receptor beta chains from one sample, sequenced in a study of T cell repertoires in cytomegalovirus infection. TCRdb redid the calling of the reads with MiXCR, one entry per CDR3 protein. The sample lists around 740,000 distinct CDR3 sequences; roughly 36% were seen once. Sequenced: PBMCs. These receptors came from a human donor in good health (CMV status not recorded). Some clones in this sample may be carry-over from other donors' samples. Both conserved end residues are part of each CDR3. Each record gives: V gene, D gene, J gene, clone size, CDR3 DNA, CDR3 protein. A D gene is named only where the DNA matches it firmly. Where a row states a size, it is once, few, many or the class of an expanded clone; other rows omit it.

v_call: TRBV6-5
d_call: TRBD1
j_call: TRBJ1-2
clone_size: few
cdr3_nt: TGTGCCAGCAGTCAACAGGGGGTCCATGGCTACACCTTC
cdr3_aa: CASSQQGVHGYTF

v_call: TRBV19
d_call: TRBD1
j_call: TRBJ1-5
clone_size: few
cdr3_nt: TGTGCCAGTAGTAAGGACAGGGTCCGTCAGCCCCAGCATTTT
cdr3_aa: CASSKDRVRQPQHF

v_call: TRBV29-1
d_call: TRBD2
j_call: TRBJ2-1
clone_size: .
cdr3_nt: TGCAGCGTTGAATTAGCGGGAGGTGGTGGGTACAATGAGCAGTTCTTC
cdr3_aa: CSVELAGGGGYNEQFF

v_call: TRBV7-6
d_call: .
j_call: TRBJ2-3
clone_size: few
cdr3_nt: TGTGCCAGCAGCTTTGGTGACCCTCGCACAGATACGCAGTATTTT
cdr3_aa: CASSFGDPRTDTQYF

v_call: TRBV27
d_call: .
j_call: TRBJ2-7
clone_size: .
cdr3_nt: TGTGCCAGCTCCCTCGGGTGGGGGGAGCAGTACTTC
cdr3_aa: CASSLGWGEQYF

v_call: TRBV4-1
d_call: .
j_call: TRBJ1-2
clone_size: .
cdr3_nt: TGCGCCAGCAGCCTCCAACAGGTTTTCAACTATGGCTACACCTTC
cdr3_aa: CASSLQQVFNYGYTF

v_call: TRBV24-1
d_call: .
j_call: TRBJ2-2
clone_size: .
cdr3_nt: TGTGCCACCAGTGATCCGGACGGGACCGGGGAGCTGTTTTTT
cdr3_aa: CATSDPDGTGELFF

v_call: TRBV19
d_call: .
j_call: TRBJ1-2
clone_size: .
cdr3_nt: TGTGCCAGTAGTAACGGGGAGAGAAACTATGGCTACACCTTC
cdr3_aa: CASSNGERNYGYTF

v_call: TRBV28
d_call: TRBD2
j_call: TRBJ2-2
clone_size: few
cdr3_nt: TGTGCCAGCAGTTCCGGCGGCAGCGGGAGAGGCTACACCGGGGAGCTGTTTTTT
cdr3_aa: CASSSGGSGRGYTGELFF

v_call: TRBV6-1
d_call: .
j_call: TRBJ1-6
clone_size: .
cdr3_nt: TGTGCCAGCGCAGTCGGGGGCAATCGTAATTCACCCCTCCACTTT
cdr3_aa: CASAVGGNRNSPLHF

v_call: TRBV7-3
d_call: TRBD2
j_call: TRBJ2-2
clone_size: .
cdr3_nt: TGTGCCAGCAGCTTGGGACTAGCGGTGCCGAGCGGCGAGCTGTTTTTT
cdr3_aa: CASSLGLAVPSGELFF

v_call: TRBV3-1
d_call: .
j_call: TRBJ2-7
clone_size: .
cdr3_nt: TGTGCCAGCAGCCAAGCACAGGGGACTACCTACGAGCAGTACTTC
cdr3_aa: CASSQAQGTTYEQYF

v_call: TRBV6-2/TRBV6-3
d_call: TRBD1
j_call: TRBJ2-2
clone_size: .
cdr3_nt: TGTGCCAGCATCACCCACAGGGGCGGCGGGGAGCTGTTTTTT
cdr3_aa: CASITHRGGGELFF

v_call: TRBV4-1
d_call: TRBD1
j_call: TRBJ2-1
clone_size: .
cdr3_nt: TGCGCCAGCAGCCAAGATTCGCTCTCGGGACAGGGTGACAATGAGCAGTTCTTC
cdr3_aa: CASSQDSLSGQGDNEQFF

v_call: TRBV10-3
d_call: .
j_call: TRBJ2-5
clone_size: .
cdr3_nt: TGTGCCATCAGGGGACAACAAGAGACCCAGTACTTC
cdr3_aa: CAIRGQQETQYF

v_call: TRBV30
d_call: .
j_call: TRBJ2-2
clone_size: .
cdr3_nt: TGTGCCTGGAGCCACGTGGGGGGCGCGAACACCGGGGAGCTGTTTTTT
cdr3_aa: CAWSHVGGANTGELFF

v_call: TRBV7-2
d_call: .
j_call: TRBJ1-5
clone_size: many
cdr3_nt: TGTGCCAGCAGCTCTTACTGGGGGAACAATCAGCCCCAGCATTTT
cdr3_aa: CASSSYWGNNQPQHF

v_call: TRBV7-9
d_call: TRBD1
j_call: TRBJ1-1
clone_size: many
cdr3_nt: TGTGCCAGCAGCCAGGGGGGAGGGAGAGGGACTGAAGCTTTCTTT
cdr3_aa: CASSQGGGRGTEAFF

v_call: TRBV28
d_call: .
j_call: TRBJ2-1
clone_size: many
cdr3_nt: TGTGCCAGCAGTTTGGAGCGAAGCTCCTACAATGAGCAGTTCTTC
cdr3_aa: CASSLERSSYNEQFF

v_call: TRBV28
d_call: TRBD2
j_call: TRBJ2-7
clone_size: .
cdr3_nt: TGTGCCAGCATTACCCCCGGGACTAGAGGCTACGAGCAGTACTTC
cdr3_aa: CASITPGTRGYEQYF

v_call: TRBV6-6
d_call: TRBD2
j_call: TRBJ2-7
clone_size: .
cdr3_nt: TGTGCCAGCTGGGGGGACGGCGGGACTAGCGTAAGAAGCTCCTACGAGCAGTACTTC
cdr3_aa: CASWGDGGTSVRSSYEQYF

v_call: TRBV7-6
d_call: .
j_call: TRBJ1-3
clone_size: few
cdr3_nt: TGTGCCAGCAGCTTGGGGGGCGAGATCTCTGGAAACACCATATATTTT
cdr3_aa: CASSLGGEISGNTIYF

v_call: TRBV5-5
d_call: TRBD1
j_call: TRBJ1-1
clone_size: .
cdr3_nt: TGTGCCAGCAGCCCAAAGACAGGGACGGCTACTGAAGCTTTCTTT
cdr3_aa: CASSPKTGTATEAFF

v_call: TRBV12-3/TRBV12-4
d_call: TRBD1
j_call: TRBJ2-6
clone_size: .
cdr3_nt: TGTGCCAGCAGCTCTTACAGGGGGCGAGGGGCTGGGGCCAACGTCCTGACTTTC
cdr3_aa: CASSSYRGRGAGANVLTF

v_call: TRBV11-2
d_call: .
j_call: TRBJ1-2
clone_size: .
cdr3_nt: TGTGCCAGCGCAAGGGGGGAGGATGGCTACACCTTC
cdr3_aa: CASARGEDGYTF

v_call: TRBV5-1
d_call: .
j_call: TRBJ2-7
clone_size: many
cdr3_nt: TGCGCCAGCAGCTTGGAGGAGACAGGAGTATACGAGCAGTACTTC
cdr3_aa: CASSLEETGVYEQYF

v_call: TRBV7-8
d_call: TRBD2
j_call: TRBJ2-1
clone_size: .
cdr3_nt: TGTGCCAGCAGCACGAACCTAGCGGGAATTTCGCTTGAGCAGTTCTTC
cdr3_aa: CASSTNLAGISLEQFF

v_call: TRBV6-5
d_call: TRBD1
j_call: TRBJ1-5
clone_size: .
cdr3_nt: TGTGCCAGCAGCAACGACAGGGGACGCAATCAGCCCCAGCATTTT
cdr3_aa: CASSNDRGRNQPQHF

v_call: TRBV11-2
d_call: TRBD2
j_call: TRBJ2-5
clone_size: many
cdr3_nt: TGTGCCAGCAGCTCGGGGACTAGCGGGGGGGAGACCCAGTACTTC
cdr3_aa: CASSSGTSGGETQYF

v_call: TRBV19
d_call: TRBD1
j_call: TRBJ1-5
clone_size: .
cdr3_nt: TGTGCCAGTAGAGCATATGCGGGATCGGGGACAGGGGGTCAGCCCCAGCATTTT
cdr3_aa: CASRAYAGSGTGGQPQHF

v_call: TRBV7-6
d_call: .
j_call: TRBJ1-1
clone_size: many
cdr3_nt: TGTGCCAGCAGCTTACAGGGTGCGAGCACTGAAGCTTTCTTT
cdr3_aa: CASSLQGASTEAFF

v_call: TRBV4-2
d_call: TRBD1
j_call: TRBJ1-5
clone_size: .
cdr3_nt: TGTGCCAGCAGCCGGATCACAGGGGGGCCAAATCAGCCCCAGCATTTT
cdr3_aa: CASSRITGGPNQPQHF

v_call: TRBV6-6
d_call: .
j_call: TRBJ2-7
clone_size: .
cdr3_nt: TGTGCCAGCAGTTACTCGTCGACTGCCTTGCCTTTACCCGAGCAGTACTTC
cdr3_aa: CASSYSSTALPLPEQYF

v_call: TRBV28
d_call: .
j_call: TRBJ2-1
clone_size: few
cdr3_nt: TGTGCCAGCAGTAGGGGCCCGGCTGGGGGGTTCTTC
cdr3_aa: CASSRGPAGGFF

v_call: TRBV12-3/TRBV12-4
d_call: TRBD1
j_call: TRBJ1-2
clone_size: few
cdr3_nt: TGTGCCAGCAGTTCTACAGGGGCAGGCTATGGCTACACCTTC
cdr3_aa: CASSSTGAGYGYTF

v_call: TRBV7-6
d_call: .
j_call: TRBJ1-1
clone_size: .
cdr3_nt: TGTGCCAGCAGCTTAGCGACAGATAACATGAACACTGAAGCTTTCTTT
cdr3_aa: CASSLATDNMNTEAFF

v_call: TRBV7-9
d_call: TRBD1
j_call: TRBJ1-4
clone_size: many
cdr3_nt: TGTGCCAGCAGCTTAGGGGACAGAGTTAATGAAAAACTGTTTTTT
cdr3_aa: CASSLGDRVNEKLFF

v_call: TRBV19
d_call: TRBD1
j_call: TRBJ1-6
clone_size: .
cdr3_nt: TGTGCCAGTAGTAGTAGGCGACAGGGAAGGGATTCACCCCTCCACTTT
cdr3_aa: CASSSRRQGRDSPLHF

v_call: TRBV28
d_call: .
j_call: TRBJ2-7
clone_size: .
cdr3_nt: TGTGCCAGCAGTTTCCCTTCGGGCCTCTCTACGATGCAGTACTTC
cdr3_aa: CASSFPSGLSTMQYF

v_call: TRBV10-3
d_call: .
j_call: TRBJ1-5
clone_size: .
cdr3_nt: TGTGCCATCAGTGACCGCGGACAGAGCAATCAGCCCCAGCATTTT
cdr3_aa: CAISDRGQSNQPQHF

v_call: TRBV27
d_call: .
j_call: TRBJ2-7
clone_size: few
cdr3_nt: TGTGCCAGCAGCCCTCTGGACGGCCTCGGCGAGCAGTACTTC
cdr3_aa: CASSPLDGLGEQYF

v_call: TRBV6-5
d_call: .
j_call: TRBJ1-2
clone_size: few
cdr3_nt: TGTGCCAGCAGTTACGAACGAACAGGGCGCCCGTATGGCTACACCTTC
cdr3_aa: CASSYERTGRPYGYTF

v_call: TRBV7-8
d_call: TRBD2
j_call: TRBJ2-1
clone_size: few
cdr3_nt: TGTGCCAGCAGCTACACCTCTAGCGGGAGGTGGGGTGAGCAGTTCTTC
cdr3_aa: CASSYTSSGRWGEQFF

v_call: TRBV12-3/TRBV12-4
d_call: .
j_call: TRBJ1-3
clone_size: .
cdr3_nt: TGTGCCAGCAGTTTACTGGACCCTGGAAACACCATATATTTT
cdr3_aa: CASSLLDPGNTIYF

v_call: TRBV7-2
d_call: .
j_call: TRBJ1-6
clone_size: many
cdr3_nt: TGTGCCAGCAGCTTATGGGGGTCCAGACCCCTCCACTTT
cdr3_aa: CASSLWGSRPLHF

v_call: TRBV27
d_call: .
j_call: TRBJ2-1
clone_size: .
cdr3_nt: TGTGCCAGCAGTCTGGGACTTTGGGATGAGCAGTTCTTC
cdr3_aa: CASSLGLWDEQFF

v_call: TRBV20-1
d_call: TRBD1
j_call: TRBJ1-2
clone_size: .
cdr3_nt: TGCAGTGCTAGGGACAGGTTAACCTCTAACTATGGCTACACCTTC
cdr3_aa: CSARDRLTSNYGYTF

v_call: TRBV20-1
d_call: .
j_call: TRBJ2-5
clone_size: .
cdr3_nt: TGCAGTGCTAGAATCGGGTGGGACCAAGAGACCCAGTACTTC
cdr3_aa: CSARIGWDQETQYF

v_call: TRBV19
d_call: .
j_call: TRBJ2-2
clone_size: few
cdr3_nt: TGTGCCAGTAGTACGTCAACGGAGGGGAACACCGGGGAGCTGTTTTTT
cdr3_aa: CASSTSTEGNTGELFF

v_call: TRBV28
d_call: .
j_call: TRBJ1-1
clone_size: .
cdr3_nt: TGTGCCAGCAGCCATCAACGGCAAAACACTGAAGCTTTCTTT
cdr3_aa: CASSHQRQNTEAFF

v_call: TRBV7-2
d_call: .
j_call: TRBJ2-1
clone_size: many
cdr3_nt: TGTGCCAGCAGCTGGCAGACACTTCTGAATGAGCAGTTCTTC
cdr3_aa: CASSWQTLLNEQFF

v_call: TRBV30
d_call: .
j_call: TRBJ1-4
clone_size: few
cdr3_nt: TGTGCCTGGAGTGTATTAAGAGGCGGCATACTGTTTTTT
cdr3_aa: CAWSVLRGGILFF

v_call: TRBV19
d_call: .
j_call: TRBJ1-1
clone_size: few
cdr3_nt: TGTGCCAGTAGTCGGGGGAGGTCTGAAGCTTTCTTT
cdr3_aa: CASSRGRSEAFF

v_call: TRBV7-9
d_call: .
j_call: TRBJ1-1
clone_size: few
cdr3_nt: TGTGCCAGCAGCCCAGGATTCTTGAACACTGAAGCTTTCTTT
cdr3_aa: CASSPGFLNTEAFF

v_call: TRBV6-1
d_call: .
j_call: TRBJ1-1
clone_size: .
cdr3_nt: TGTGCCAGCACCTCCCGGCAAAACACTGAAGCTTTCTTT
cdr3_aa: CASTSRQNTEAFF

v_call: TRBV5-4
d_call: .
j_call: TRBJ1-1
clone_size: .
cdr3_nt: TGTGCCAGCAGTTCGCCGGGCCCGGGCGGCACTGAAGCTTTCTTT
cdr3_aa: CASSSPGPGGTEAFF

v_call: TRBV6-1
d_call: .
j_call: TRBJ2-2
clone_size: .
cdr3_nt: TGTGCCAGCAGCGCTCGGACAGTAGCCTTGAACACCGGGGAGCTGTTTTTT
cdr3_aa: CASSARTVALNTGELFF

v_call: TRBV7-3
d_call: .
j_call: TRBJ2-2
clone_size: .
cdr3_nt: TGTGCCAGCAGCCCCCGTGGTGGGTTCCCCGGGGAGCTGTTTTTT
cdr3_aa: CASSPRGGFPGELFF

v_call: TRBV7-6
d_call: .
j_call: TRBJ1-6
clone_size: .
cdr3_nt: TGTGCCAGCAGCTTAGAGGGTACTACAACCCCCTCCTATAATTCACCCCTCCACTTT
cdr3_aa: CASSLEGTTTPSYNSPLHF

v_call: TRBV19
d_call: TRBD2
j_call: TRBJ2-1
clone_size: .
cdr3_nt: TGTGCCAGTAGAAACTTAGGGGCGGGAGTCTCGGGGCTCAATGAGCAGTTCTTC
cdr3_aa: CASRNLGAGVSGLNEQFF